A single sample is the source of the 16 T cell receptor beta chains below, sequenced in a study of blood T cell repertoires in COVID-19 (dated by TCRdb to the early 2020s). Libraries were made using the immunoSEQ multiplex PCR assay. This is the immuneACCESS table as TCRdb keeps it, with only in-frame sequences that have V and J called. A part of the clones is gone; compared with another copy, unresolved V genes explain less than half, and the rest is unexplained. The sample profile shows more than 200,000 clones; around 83% of them were found once. The leading ten clones occupy more than 6.5% of the sample. The sequenced sample consisted of peripheral blood. The source of these receptors is a man in his forties with active or convalescent COVID-19.

The chain combines TRBV19 with TRBJ1-2; D remains ambiguous. The germline CDR1 and CDR2 sequences are LNHDA and SQIVND (reference sequence). The germline V and J ends were trimmed by 7 bases and 2 bases, with 23 bases remaining between them. CDR3 length: 17 amino acids. The CDR3 loop reads CASTNIYDPGKNYGYTF. The CDR3 nucleotides read TGTGCCAGTACCAATATATACGACCCAGGAAAAAACTATGGCTACACCTTC.

The rearrangement uses TRBV18 and TRBJ2-2, with 7 bases that match TRBD1. Germline CDR1 reads KGHSH; CDR2 reads LQKENI. After removal of 0 bases from V and 4 bases from J, the junction contained 8 bases not matched to a gene. The CDR3 consists of 17 residues. The CDR3 coding sequence is TGTGCCAGCTCACCACCCAACAGGGGAGCTAGCACCGGGGAGCTGTTTTTT. This gives the protein CASSPPNRGASTGELFF.

The V call is TRBV6-1, the J call TRBJ2-1; 7 positions agree with TRBD1. The V gene end was trimmed by 0 bases and the J gene end by 2 bases; junction bases not matched to a gene: 1. Per germline, CDR1 MNHNS and CDR2 SASEGT. This CDR3 comprises 15 residues. The CDR3 protein is CASSEAGTAYNEQFF. The CDR3 DNA reads TGTGCCAGCAGTGAAGCAGGGACAGCCTACAATGAGCAGTTCTTC.

This chain uses TRBV10-3 with TRBJ1-2; D is uncertain. With 7 bases removed from V and 7 bases from J, the gap between germline ends came to 22 bases. The CDR3 sequence is 15 residues long. The germline V gene encodes CDR1 ENHRY and CDR2 SYGVKD. CDR3 DNA: TGTGCCATCACGAGGGATGGGGATGGGCGCCGTGGCTACACCTTC. Translation: CAITRDGDGRRGYTF.

The J gene is TRBJ1-1, the V gene TRBV4-2; D might be TRBD1 (6 bases). Germline V gene data show CDR1 as LGHNA and CDR2 as YNFKEQ. With 0 bases removed from V and 10 bases from J, the gap between germline ends came to 12 bases. This CDR3 spans 13 amino acids. The CDR3 DNA reads as TGTGCCAGCAGCCAAGATAAGGGACACGCAGCTTTCTTT. Amino acids: CASSQDKGHAAFF.

J is TRBJ1-2 and V is TRBV14, with unresolved D. Germline lookup yields CDR1 SGHDN and CDR2 FVKESK. The ends were cut back, 0 bases at V and 4 bases at J, with 12 bases in the middle. The CDR3 is 15 residues long. As DNA, the CDR3 is TGTGCCAGCAGCCAAGAATCCGGAACAGTCTATGGCTACACCTTC. Its protein product is CASSQESGTVYGYTF.

V usage is TRBV12-5 and J usage is TRBJ2-1; tentative D call: TRBD1 (6 bases). The CDR3 loop spans 17 amino acids. CDR1 and CDR2 from the germline V gene are LGHNT and FRNRAP. V was trimmed by 0 bases and J by 4 bases, leaving 16 bases between them. CDR3 nucleotide sequence: TGTGCTAGTGGTTTGGTAGCCCAGCCAGGGGTATACAATGAGCAGTTCTTC. It yields the protein CASGLVAQPGVYNEQFF.

The rearrangement joins TRBV4-2 to TRBJ1-3; the match to TRBD1 covers 7 bases. V dropped 1 base and J dropped 0; count of bases not matched to a gene: 6. The CDR3 consists of 17 residues. The germline V gene has CDR1 LGHNA and CDR2 YNFKEQ. CDR3 residues: CASSQVLQGLSGNTIYF. In DNA form, the CDR3 reads TGTGCCAGCAGCCAAGTTTTACAGGGGCTCTCTGGAAACACCATATATTTT.

This clone was counted a few times. The V and J genes are TRBV5-6 and TRBJ1-5; unclear D gene. CDR1 and CDR2 from the germline V gene are SGHDT and YYEEEE. The CDR3 is 15 amino acids. V lost 0 bases and J 0 bases, leaving 7 bases between the germline ends. The CDR3 region has the DNA TGTGCCAGCAGCTTGGGATCAGATAGCAATCAGCCCCAGCATTTT. This codes for CASSLGSDSNQPQHF.

This chain uses TRBV2 with TRBJ1-1, with TRBD1 identical over 7 bases. CDR3 length: 14 amino acids. Germline-derived CDR1 and CDR2 are SNHLY and FYNNEI. V dropped 2 bases and J dropped 12; count of bases not matched to a gene: 12. The CDR3 reads CASSERRGGGLPFF. In nucleotides, the CDR3 is TGTGCCAGCAGTGAAAGGAGAGGGGGCGGTCTTCCTTTCTTT.

Note on this clone: The sample holds other DNA sequences that translate to the same CDR3. V and J are TRBV7-9 and TRBJ1-5; D is ambiguous. From germline, CDR1 is SEHNR and CDR2 FQNEAQ (reference sequence). This CDR3 has 14 residues. Trimming stripped 5 bases from V and 2 bases from J, with 10 bases between. The CDR3 loop reads CASSPGQGNQPQHF. CDR3 sequence (DNA): TGTGCCAGCAGCCCTGGGCAGGGCAATCAGCCCCAGCATTTT.

The chain combines TRBV30 with TRBJ2-6; TRBD1 is a possible D gene (6 bases). Germline V gives CDR1 GTSNPN, CDR2 SVGIG (reference sequence). The V end was cut by 2 bases, the J end by 4 bases, with 9 bases between. The CDR3 extends over 14 amino acids. Written as DNA, the CDR3 is TGTGCCTGGAGTCAGGGGCCCGGGGCCAACGTCCTGACTTTC. Its protein is CAWSQGPGANVLTF.

This clone is a singleton in its sample. The CDR3 sequence: CASRLADSTDTQYF. The CDR3 region has the DNA TGCGCCAGCCGGTTAGCGGATAGCACAGATACGCAGTATTTT. The chain employs TRBV5-1 and TRBJ2-3, with D possibly TRBD2 on 6 matching bases. CDR3 size: 14 residues. V was trimmed by 7 bases and J by 0 bases, leaving 12 bases between them. CDR1 SGHRS and CDR2 YFSETQ come from the germline V gene.

The CDR3 region is CATRRGPGDYEQYF. The CDR3 region has the DNA TGTGCCACCAGACGCGGTCCCGGGGACTACGAGCAGTACTTC. The chain couples TRBV7-9 to TRBJ2-7; D might be TRBD2 (5 bases). The CDR3 is made up of 14 amino acids. The V gene's germline CDR1 is SEHNR and CDR2 FQNEAQ (reference sequence). Trimming shortened V by 10 bases and J by 3 bases, and 19 bases separated the two germline ends. The variable domain in full, completed from reference TRBV7-9 and TRBJ2-7, reads DTGVSQNPRHKITKRGQNVTFRCDPISEHNRLYWYRQTLGQGPEFLTYFQNEAQLEKSRLLSDRFSAERPKGSFSTLEIQRTEQGDSAMYLCATRRGPGDYEQYFGPGTRLTVT.

V usage is TRBV28 and J usage is TRBJ1-6; 8 nucleotides align to TRBD1. Unmatched junction bases numbered 8, after V lost 11 bases and J lost 5 bases. The CDR3 consists of 14 residues. The germline V gene has CDR1 MDHEN and CDR2 SYDVKM. The chain's CDR3 is CAASGGRDNSPLHF. As DNA, the CDR3 is TGTGCCGCCTCAGGGGGCCGGGATAATTCACCCCTCCACTTT. The full variable domain, its missing parts supplied by reference TRBV28 and TRBJ1-6, is DVKVTQSSRYLVKRTGEKVFLECVQDMDHENMFWYRQDPGLGLRLIYFSYDVKMKEKGDIPEGYSVSREKKERFSLILESASTNQTSMYLCAASGGRDNSPLHFGNGTRLTVT.

The chain combines TRBV7-3 with TRBJ1-2; 7 bases are shared with TRBD1. Germline values: CDR1 SGHTA, CDR2 FQGTGA. Unmatched junction bases numbered 7, after V lost 5 bases and J lost 4 bases. The CDR3 is made up of 14 amino acids. CDR3 nucleotides: TGTGCCAGCAGCGTATCTCAGGGGGGCTATGGCTACACCTTC. Translated: CASSVSQGGYGYTF.